This T cell receptor beta chain was recorded in a study of shared clonotypes between healthy human individuals. Study background: Three CD4 naive, three CD4 memory, two CD8 naive and one CD8 memory plate were used per donor. Notes on the study in general: Since donors were few, the genetic and exposure-history diversity represented was limited.

Assay used: immunoSEQ multiplex PCR; TCRdb lists only in-frame clones, some missing. This sample yields 2 million to 2.5 million clones, of which approximately 96% are seen a single time; over 0.1% belongs to the top ten. This clone was seen once. Antigen unknown. Participating donors were healthy, HIV-negative adults free of recent acute infections or vaccinations. In the CD4+ fraction, cells were divided into CD45RA+ naive and CD45RA-negative memory subsets. The CDR3 length is 17 residues. Trimming left V 7 bases short and J 2 bases short, with 22 bases between. Per germline, CDR1 SEHNR and CDR2 FQNEAQ (reference sequence).

The chain carries TRBV7-9 and TRBJ2-3; TRBD2 might be the D (5 bases). Sequencing was carried out using naive CD4+ T cells sorted from blood. As to subset: CD45RA+ positively selected. This clonotype was obtained from a man aged 18 to 30 in good health. The CDR3 spells CASITGSFRGPTDTQYF. The CDR3 DNA sequence: TGTGCCAGCATCACCGGGTCCTTTCGGGGTCCCACAGATACGCAGTATTTT.